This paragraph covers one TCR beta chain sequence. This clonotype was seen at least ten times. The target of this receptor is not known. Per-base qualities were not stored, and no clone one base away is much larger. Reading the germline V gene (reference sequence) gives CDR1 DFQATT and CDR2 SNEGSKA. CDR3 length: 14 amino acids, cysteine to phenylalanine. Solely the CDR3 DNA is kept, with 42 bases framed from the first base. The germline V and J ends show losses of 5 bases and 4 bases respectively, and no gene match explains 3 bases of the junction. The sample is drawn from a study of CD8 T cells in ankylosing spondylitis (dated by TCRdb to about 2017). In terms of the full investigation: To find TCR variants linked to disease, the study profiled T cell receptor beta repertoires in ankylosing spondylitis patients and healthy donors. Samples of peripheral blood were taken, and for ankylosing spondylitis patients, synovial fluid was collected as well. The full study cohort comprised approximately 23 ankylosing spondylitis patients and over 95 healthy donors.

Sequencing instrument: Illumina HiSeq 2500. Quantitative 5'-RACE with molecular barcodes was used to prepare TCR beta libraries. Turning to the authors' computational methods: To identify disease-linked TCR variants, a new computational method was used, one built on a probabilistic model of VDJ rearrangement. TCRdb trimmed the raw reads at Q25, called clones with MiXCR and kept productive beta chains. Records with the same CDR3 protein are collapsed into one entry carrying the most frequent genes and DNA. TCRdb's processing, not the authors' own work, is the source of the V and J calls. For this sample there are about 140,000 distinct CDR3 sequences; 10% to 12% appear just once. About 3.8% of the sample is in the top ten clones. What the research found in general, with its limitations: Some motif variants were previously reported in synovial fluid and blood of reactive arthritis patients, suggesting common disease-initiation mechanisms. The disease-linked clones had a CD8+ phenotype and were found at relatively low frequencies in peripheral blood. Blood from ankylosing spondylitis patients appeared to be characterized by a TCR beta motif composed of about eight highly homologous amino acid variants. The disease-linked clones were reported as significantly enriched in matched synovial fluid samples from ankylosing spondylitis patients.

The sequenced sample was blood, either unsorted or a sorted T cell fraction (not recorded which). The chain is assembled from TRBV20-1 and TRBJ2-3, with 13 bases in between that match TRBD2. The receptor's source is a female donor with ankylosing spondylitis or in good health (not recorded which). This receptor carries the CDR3 CSAQLAGGPDTQYF. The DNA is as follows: TGCAGTGCTCAACTAGCGGGAGGGCCAGATACGCAGTATTTT.